This TCR beta chain emerged from a study of CD4 and CD8 cells across lung adenocarcinoma regions. A single record per CDR3 protein comes from TCRdb applying MiXCR to the PCR reads. The table records some 9,600 distinct CDR3 sequences, about 46% of them present only once. This clonotype has a handful of counts. V was trimmed by 0 bases and J by 6 bases, leaving 12 bases between them. This CDR3 has 15 amino acids. The germline gives CDR1 MNHEY, CDR2 SVGAGI. V usage is TRBV6-5 and J usage is TRBJ2-1; D is ambiguous. The TCR comes from a female donor with lung adenocarcinoma. The CD4 and CD8 labels of this study may be unreliable. Sequencing was performed on CD4+ T cells from the margin of a lung tumor. CDR3 in amino acids: CASSYSAAVANEQFF. In DNA, the CDR3 is TGTGCCAGCAGTTACTCGGCGGCGGTGGCCAATGAGCAGTTCTTC.